This T cell receptor (beta chain) is from a study of T-cell reconstitution after alpha-beta-depleted transplantation in children. J gave up 10 bases and V 4 bases, and 8 bases lay outside the gene matches. Germline CDR1 SGHRS, CDR2 YFSETQ. The CDR3 sequence is 13 residues long. The authors prepared the TCRbeta library with unique molecular identifiers. One entry per CDR3 protein results from TCRdb running MiXCR on the PCR reads. The sample includes a few hundred thousand distinct CDR3 sequences, 9.5% to 13% of them seen just once. The gene calls are TRBV5-1 and TRBJ2-1; TRBD2 matches at 7 bases. This TCR came from a child in the first two years of life with acute myeloid leukemia, due to receive a stem cell transplant. This material consisted of PBMCs, taken before TCRalphabeta/CD19-depleted stem cell transplant. CDR3 residues: CASSQTSRREQFF. The CDR3 DNA reads TGCGCCAGCAGCCAGACTAGCCGCCGGGAGCAGTTCTTC.